These 6 T cell receptor beta chains were all obtained from the same sample, sequenced in a study of T cells in Graves' hyperthyroidism and ophthalmopathy (dated by TCRdb to the late 2010s). Libraries were made using multiplex PCR. This sample was sequenced with an Illumina HiSeq 2000. The TCR beta CDR3 regions were amplified from the RNA transcripts. The first round of RT-PCR for the TCR CDR3 was performed with the HTBI primer set and the Qiagen OneStep RT-PCR kit. TCRdb reran the public reads through fastp at Q25 and MiXCR, keeping productive beta chains. Each entry merges the rows of one CDR3 protein and shows their most common DNA and genes. The sample table contains hundreds of thousands of distinct CDR3 sequences; only one count was recorded for roughly 15% of them. Less than 15% of the sample goes to the ten largest clones. The sequenced sample was blood. The receptors derive from a young man with Graves' ophthalmopathy.

The table lists this clonotype with a few counts. The V and J genes are TRBV6-1 and TRBJ2-7; D not resolved. In germline, CDR1 is MNHNS, CDR2 SASEGT. Trimming stripped 0 bases from V and 3 bases from J, with 12 bases between. There are 15 residues in the CDR3. This chain's CDR3 is CASSEAGMRGYEQYF. The CDR3 nucleotides are TGTGCCAGCAGTGAAGCAGGGATGCGTGGCTACGAGCAGTACTTC.

This clonotype was seen ten or more times. V usage is TRBV12-5 and J usage is TRBJ2-3; D ambiguous. This CDR3 region has 12 residues. CDR1 and CDR2 (germline): LGHNT, FRNRAP. Trimming removed 1 base from V and 5 bases from J, with 4 bases in between. The CDR3: CASGLARDTQYF. DNA for the CDR3: TGTGCTAGTGGTTTGGCCCGAGATACGCAGTATTTT.

The CDR3 spells CASTTEPKGKTYEQYF. The CDR3 coding sequence is TGTGCCAGCACTACCGAGCCCAAAGGCAAAACCTACGAGCAGTACTTC. The chain couples TRBV6-1 to TRBJ2-7, with no clear D. The V end was cut by 7 bases, the J end by 2 bases, with 21 bases between. Germline CDR1 reads MNHNS; CDR2 reads SASEGT. CDR3 length equals 16 residues.

This clonotype was recorded at least ten times. The gene calls are TRBV6-5 and TRBJ2-4, with D maybe TRBD2 (6 bases). CDR1 and CDR2 (germline): MNHEY, SVGAGI. V was trimmed by 0 bases and J by 8 bases, leaving 14 bases between them. The CDR3 loop spans 15 amino acids. CDR3 in DNA: TGTGCCAGCAGTTACTCTGGTCAGTGGGGGGACATTCAGTACTTC. It translates to CASSYSGQWGDIQYF.

This clonotype was counted between two and nine times. The chain joins TRBV6-1 to TRBJ2-4, with D uncertain. This CDR3 spans 14 amino acids. Per germline, CDR1 MNHNS and CDR2 SASEGT. V lost 0 bases and J 4 bases, leaving 7 bases between the germline ends. In nucleotides, the CDR3 is TGTGCCAGCAGTGAAGCGCCTGGGAAAAACATTCAGTACTTC. Its translation: CASSEAPGKNIQYF.

At least ten counts were recorded for this clonotype. The CDR3, as DNA: TGCGCCAGCAGCGAAGACAGGGGGGACACTGAAGCTTTCTTT. Translated: CASSEDRGDTEAFF. This chain joins TRBV5-1 and TRBJ1-1; 9 positions agree with TRBD1. With V trimmed by 4 bases and J by 3 bases, 4 bases remained unmatched. The germline CDR1 and CDR2 sequences are SGHRS and YFSETQ. The CDR3 sequence is 14 residues long.